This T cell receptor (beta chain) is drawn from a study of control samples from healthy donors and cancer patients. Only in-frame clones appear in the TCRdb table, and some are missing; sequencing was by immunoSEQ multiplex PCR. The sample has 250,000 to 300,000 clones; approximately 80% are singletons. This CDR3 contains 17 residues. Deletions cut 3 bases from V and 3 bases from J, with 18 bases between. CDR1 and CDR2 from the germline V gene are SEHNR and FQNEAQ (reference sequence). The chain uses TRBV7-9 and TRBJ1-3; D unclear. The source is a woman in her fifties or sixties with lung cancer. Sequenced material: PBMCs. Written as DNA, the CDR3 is TGTGCCAGCAGCTTTATTATAGCGGGGAGCGGTGGAAACACCATATATTTT. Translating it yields CASSFIIAGSGGNTIYF.